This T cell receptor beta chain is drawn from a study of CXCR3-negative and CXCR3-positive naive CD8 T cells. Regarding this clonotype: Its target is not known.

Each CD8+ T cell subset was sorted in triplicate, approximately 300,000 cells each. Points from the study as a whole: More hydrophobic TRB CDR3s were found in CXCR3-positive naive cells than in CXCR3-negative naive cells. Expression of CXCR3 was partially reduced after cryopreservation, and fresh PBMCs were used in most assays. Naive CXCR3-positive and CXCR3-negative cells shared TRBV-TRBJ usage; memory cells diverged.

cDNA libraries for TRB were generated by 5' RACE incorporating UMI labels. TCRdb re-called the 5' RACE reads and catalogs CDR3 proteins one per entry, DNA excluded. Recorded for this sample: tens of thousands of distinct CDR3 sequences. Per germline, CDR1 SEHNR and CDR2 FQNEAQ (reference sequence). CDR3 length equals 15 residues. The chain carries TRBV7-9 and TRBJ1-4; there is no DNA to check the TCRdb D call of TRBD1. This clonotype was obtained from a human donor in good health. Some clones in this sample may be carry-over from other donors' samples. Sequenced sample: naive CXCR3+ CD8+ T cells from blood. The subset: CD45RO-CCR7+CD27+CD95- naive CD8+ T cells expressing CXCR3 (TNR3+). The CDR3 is CASSPRQGPNEKLFF.